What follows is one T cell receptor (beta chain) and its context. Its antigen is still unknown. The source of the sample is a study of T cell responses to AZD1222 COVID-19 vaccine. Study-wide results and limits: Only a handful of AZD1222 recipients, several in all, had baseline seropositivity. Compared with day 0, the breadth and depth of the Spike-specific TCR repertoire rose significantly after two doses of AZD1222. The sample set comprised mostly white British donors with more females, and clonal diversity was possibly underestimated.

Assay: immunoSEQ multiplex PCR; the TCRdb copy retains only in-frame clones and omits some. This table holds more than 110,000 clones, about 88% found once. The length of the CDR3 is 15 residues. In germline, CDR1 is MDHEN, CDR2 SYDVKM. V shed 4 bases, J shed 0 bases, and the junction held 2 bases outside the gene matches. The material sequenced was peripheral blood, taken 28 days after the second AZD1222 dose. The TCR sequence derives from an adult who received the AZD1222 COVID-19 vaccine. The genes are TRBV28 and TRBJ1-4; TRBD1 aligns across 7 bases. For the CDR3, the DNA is TGTGCCAGCAGTTCAGGGGGACCAACTAATGAAAAACTGTTTTTT. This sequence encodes CASSSGGPTNEKLFF.